A selection of T cell receptor beta chains follows, all from one sample in a study of control samples from healthy donors and cancer patients. Sequencing used immunoSEQ multiplex PCR; TCRdb keeps in-frame clones, though not all of them. The sample yields about 36,000 clones, under 95% seen once. Sequenced input: PBMCs. The receptors stem from a man between 40 and 49 years old with colorectal cancer. Both conserved end residues are part of each CDR3. The D gene is left open where the match is weak. The size field is filled for only some rows; it gives once, few, many or a size class.

TRBJ2-3	TRBV11-2	TRBD2	NA	12	CASSISGDTQYF	TGTGCCAGCAGCATTAGCGGGGATACGCAGTATTTT
TRBJ1-6	TRBV6-5	NA	once	14	CASSSGTWGSPLHF	TGTGCCAGCAGTTCCGGGACTTGGGGTTCACCCCTCCACTTT
TRBJ1-5	TRBV19	TRBD1	NA	16	CASSSGDSGAGWPQHF	TGTGCCAGTAGTTCTGGGGACAGTGGGGCCGGATGGCCCCAGCATTTT
TRBJ1-2	TRBV14	NA	NA	15	CASSQPGGGNYGYTF	TGTGCCAGCAGCCAACCCGGCGGGGGTAACTATGGCTACACCTTC
TRBJ2-1	TRBV7-6	TRBD1	NA	15	CASSLGQGAYNEQFF	TGTGCCAGCAGCTTAGGACAGGGGGCCTACAATGAGCAGTTCTTC
TRBJ1-3	TRBV4-1	TRBD1	NA	14	CASSVDRVRNTIYF	TGCGCCAGCAGCGTGGACAGGGTCAGAAACACCATATATTTT
TRBJ1-2	TRBV10-3	NA	NA	14	CAISEQGGSIGYTF	TGTGCCATCAGTGAACAGGGCGGGAGCATTGGCTACACCTTC
TRBJ2-6	TRBV6-5	NA	NA	13	CASSRSRANVLTF	TGTGCCAGCAGCCGCTCTAGGGCCAACGTCCTGACTTTC
TRBJ2-7	TRBV7-3	NA	NA	15	CASSLMGGSSYEQYF	TGTGCCAGCAGCTTAATGGGTGGAAGCTCCTACGAGCAGTACTTC
TRBJ2-4	TRBV25-1	NA	NA	14	CASPECVAKNIQYF	TGTGCCAGCCCCGAGTGCGTAGCCAAAAACATTCAGTACTTC
TRBJ2-1	TRBV5-5	TRBD1	NA	17	CASSSRPTGESGNEQFF	TGTGCCAGCAGCTCGCGACCCACAGGGGAATCTGGCAATGAGCAGTTCTTC
TRBJ2-3	TRBV5-1	NA	once	14	CASSLGLEVDTQYF	TGCGCCAGCAGTTTAGGGCTAGAGGTAGATACGCAGTATTTT
TRBJ1-6	TRBV30	NA	NA	12	CAWNDGNSPLHF	TGTGCCTGGAACGACGGGAATTCACCCCTCCACTTT
TRBJ2-5	TRBV12-3/TRBV12-4	NA	NA	13	CASSRDHQETQYF	TGTGCCAGCAGTCGGGACCACCAAGAGACCCAGTACTTC
TRBJ1-3	TRBV30	TRBD1	NA	18	CAWSYKGTGLSPGNTIYF	TGTGCCTGGAGTTATAAGGGGACAGGGCTTTCACCTGGAAACACCATATATTTT
TRBJ1-1	TRBV7-2	NA	NA	15	CASSLRGQRNTEAFF	TGTGCCAGCAGCTTACGGGGACAACGAAACACTGAAGCTTTCTTT
TRBJ1-1	TRBV7-2	NA	NA	13	CASSLGTPSRAFF	TGTGCCAGCAGCTTGGGGACCCCATCAAGAGCTTTCTTT
TRBJ1-5	TRBV18	NA	NA	16	CASSPMGRTFPLAQHF	TGTGCCAGCTCACCGATGGGGCGGACCTTCCCACTGGCCCAGCATTTT
TRBJ2-1	TRBV5-1	NA	NA	13	CASSREGNNEQFF	TGCGCCAGCAGCAGAGAAGGCAACAATGAGCAGTTCTTC
TRBJ1-6	TRBV7-9	NA	NA	12	CASSLMDSPLHF	TGTGCCAGCAGCTTGATGGATTCACCCCTCCACTTT
TRBJ2-2	TRBV2	TRBD1	NA	16	CASSLTGGPKTGELFF	TGTGCCAGCAGTCTTACAGGGGGCCCGAAAACCGGGGAGCTGTTTTTT
TRBJ1-5	TRBV5-6	NA	NA	15	CASSLRAGLNQPQHF	TGTGCCAGCAGCTTGAGGGCGGGGCTAAATCAGCCCCAGCATTTT